These 8 T cell receptor beta chains were all obtained from the same sample, sequenced in a study of Ad26.COV2.S vaccination and SARS-CoV-2 variants. Treatment of the sample: roughly 20 received Ad26.COV2.S at low or high dose, single or two shots; about 5 received placebo; per-sample allocation not given. The study sampled participants on day 63 after the first vaccine or placebo injection. TCRdb's table, derived via immunoSEQ multiplex PCR, lists solely in-frame clones and lacks some. The repertoire consists of roughly 240,000 clones, with approximately 90% occurring once and the leading ten covering about 10%. The specimen comprised peripheral blood, sampled in a trial of Ad26.COV2.S vaccine versus placebo. The receptors were sampled from a person aged 18-60 years who received the Ad26.COV2.S COVID-19 vaccine or a placebo.

This sequence joins TRBV4-3 and TRBJ1-4, with 8 bases matching TRBD1. Germline V gene lookup returns CDR1 LGHNA and CDR2 YSLEER. The V gene end was trimmed by 1 base and the J gene end by 5 bases; junction bases not matched to a gene: 0. The CDR3 totals 14 residues. CDR3 DNA sequence: TGCGCCAGCAGCCAAGGACAGGGGAATGAAAAACTGTTTTTT. Protein product: CASSQGQGNEKLFF.

V and J are TRBV6-6 and TRBJ2-5, with 7 bases matching TRBD2. CDR3 size: 15 residues. Trimming removed 6 bases from V and 5 bases from J; junction bases left unmatched: 12. Germline CDR1 MNHNY, CDR2 SVGAGI (reference sequence). The CDR3, as DNA: TGTGCCAGCAGCCTCTTGGGACCGCGGGGGGAGACCCAGTACTTC. As protein: CASSLLGPRGETQYF.

The chain employs TRBV23-1 and TRBJ2-7; 9 bases map to TRBD1. TRBV23-1 falls under the ORF class, with uncertain function. The CDR3 is 15 residues long. Unmatched junction bases numbered 6, after V lost 0 bases and J lost 6 bases. CDR3 nucleotides: TGCGCCAGCAGTCAATCGGGGACAGGGTTCCGCGAGCAGTACTTC. It translates to CASSQSGTGFREQYF.

This sequence joins TRBV28 and TRBJ1-3; D is unresolved. This CDR3 has 16 residues. Trimming removed 6 bases at V and 4 bases at J, with 19 bases between. Germline V CDR1 and CDR2: MDHEN, SYDVKM. The CDR3: CASSPFREGGGNTIYF. DNA of the CDR3: TGTGCCAGCAGCCCATTCCGGGAAGGAGGAGGAAACACCATATATTTT.

The V and J genes are TRBV5-4 and TRBJ1-6; D not certain. Germline CDR1 SGHNT, CDR2 YYREEE (reference sequence). The CDR3 sequence is 16 residues long. Deletions cut 4 bases from V and 6 bases from J, with 17 bases between. CDR3 loop: CASSPRGGLTNSPLHF. For the CDR3, the DNA is TGTGCCAGCAGCCCTCGGGGAGGGCTGACTAATTCACCCCTCCACTTT.

The rearrangement joins TRBV30 to TRBJ2-7, with D perhaps matching TRBD1 (6 bases). V gave up 7 bases and J gave up 7 bases, with 14 bases separating them. The CDR3 length is 11 residues. The germline V gene has CDR1 GTSNPN and CDR2 SVGIG (reference sequence). The CDR3 sequence is CAYEEGGEQYF. CDR3 DNA sequence: TGTGCCTATGAGGAAGGGGGAGAGCAGTACTTC.

The chain employs TRBV28 and TRBJ2-7; 8 bases fit TRBD1. Germline assignment: CDR1 MDHEN and CDR2 SYDVKM. The CDR3 loop spans 16 amino acids. The V gene end was trimmed by 3 bases and the J gene end by 1 base; junction bases not matched to a gene: 8. CDR3 loop: CASSLLPGQVSYEQYF. The CDR3 nucleotides read TGTGCCAGCAGTTTGCTTCCGGGACAGGTATCCTACGAGCAGTACTTC.

This clone was seen more than once but under ten times. The V and J genes are TRBV11-2 and TRBJ2-5; D perhaps matches TRBD1 (6 bases). Germline values: CDR1 SGHAT, CDR2 FQNNGV. The V gene lost 1 base and the J gene lost 4 bases, with 16 bases spanning the gap. This CDR3 is built from 16 residues. Here the CDR3 reads CASSLAPRWGRETQYF. The CDR3, as DNA: TGTGCCAGCAGCTTAGCCCCCCGTTGGGGGCGAGAGACCCAGTACTTC.